The 15 T cell receptor beta chains in this list originate from one sample, sequenced in a study of blood T cells in healthy people across ages. A sample-barcoded 5' primer and a J-beta primer mix were used in a second PCR of roughly 7 to 12 cycles. Each CDR3 protein is one row after TCRdb ran MiXCR on the 5' RACE reads. The data show about 590,000 distinct CDR3 sequences, with approximately 30% seen just once and 15% to 17% held by the top ten. Specimen: blood. Receptors were obtained from a woman of 80 years or more in good health.

The CDR3 bases are TGTGCCAGCAGTCCCTCGGGGGCAAATCAGCCCCAGCATTTT. Translating gives CASSPSGANQPQHF. The gene calls are TRBV12-3 or TRBV12-4 and TRBJ1-5, with D perhaps TRBD1 (6 bases). V dropped 5 bases and J dropped 4 bases, with 12 bases sitting between them. The length of the CDR3 is 14 residues.

This clonotype has more than one count but fewer than ten. Just one base apart from a much larger clone, this may be a read error. The V and J genes are TRBV4-3 and TRBJ1-2; D gene uncertain. Trimming took 3 bases from V and 4 from J, leaving 18 bases between them. The CDR3 spans 16 residues. From germline, CDR1 is LGHNA and CDR2 YSLEER. The CDR3 DNA reads as TGCGCCAGCAGCCAGGCGACTGAGAGCGTTTGCTATGGCTACACCTTC. Translated, it gives CASSQATESVCYGYTF.

This clonotype was seen at least ten times. The germline gene is not matched at one end of the junction; a read error may be the cause. This chain connects TRBV5-1 to TRBJ1-2, with TRBD1 matching 11 bases. There are 15 residues in the CDR3. The germline V gene encodes CDR1 SGHRS and CDR2 YFSETQ. The CDR3 sequence is CASSPGQGALYGYTF. The CDR3 DNA reads TGTGCCAGCAGCCCCGGACAGGGGGCCCTCTATGGCTACACCTTC.

This clonotype was detected a few times. The V and J genes are TRBV20-1 and TRBJ2-1; D is uncertain. The CDR3 runs 12 residues. Germline V CDR1 and CDR2: DFQATT, SNEGSKA (reference sequence). CDR3 sequence: CRAPGPYNEQFF. The CDR3 coding sequence is TGCAGGGCGCCAGGTCCCTACAATGAGCAGTTCTTC.

This clonotype was seen a few times. The chain recombines TRBV5-6 with TRBJ1-5, with 10 positions matching TRBD1. Per germline, CDR1 SGHDT and CDR2 YYEEEE. J was trimmed by 5 bases and V by 3 bases; bases with no gene match: 8. The CDR3 is made up of 16 amino acids. CDR3 residues: CASSYLGQGVDQPQHF. CDR3 bases: TGTGCCAGCAGCTACCTTGGACAGGGGGTTGATCAGCCCCAGCATTTT.

This clonotype was seen more than once but under ten times. V gene TRBV30 combines with J gene TRBJ2-3, with 9 bases fitting TRBD2. This CDR3 is 15 amino acids long. The ends lost 1 base at V and 2 bases at J; junction bases unmatched: 4. CDR1 is GTSNPN and CDR2 is SVGIG in the germline V gene (reference sequence). CDR3 sequence reads: CAWSASSGITDTQYF. CDR3 bases: TGTGCCTGGAGTGCTTCTAGCGGGATCACAGATACGCAGTATTTT.

The J gene is TRBJ2-1, the V gene TRBV12-3 or TRBV12-4; D may be TRBD2 (6 bases). V lost 3 bases and J lost 4, with 13 bases in between. The CDR3 extends over 15 amino acids. The CDR3 spells CASSLDGSRYNEQFF. As DNA, the CDR3 is TGTGCCAGCAGTTTGGACGGGAGCAGGTACAATGAGCAGTTCTTC.

As to this clonotype: A read error is possible here, since a much larger clone lies one base away. The genes are TRBV5-1 and TRBJ2-7, with TRBD2 identical over 10 bases. With V trimmed by 0 bases and J by 7 bases, 13 bases remained unmatched. Germline assignment: CDR1 SGHRS and CDR2 YFSETQ. The CDR3 contains 17 residues. The CDR3 here is CASSLVASGGSYNEQYF. The CDR3 DNA reads as TGCGCCAGCAGCTTGGTGGCTAGCGGGGGATCCTACAATGAGCAGTACTTC.

On this clonotype itself: A much bigger clone sits one base away, suggesting this may be a read error. V and J are TRBV5-1 and TRBJ2-1, with 13 nucleotides matching TRBD2. The CDR3 is made up of 17 amino acids. Germline CDR1 reads SGHRS; CDR2 reads YFSETQ. Written as DNA, the CDR3 is TGCGCCAACAGCTTCGAGACTAGCGGGGGGTTAGACAATGAGCAGTTCTTC. It encodes CANSFETSGGLDNEQFF.

This clonotype was observed a few times. This may arise from a read error, as a much more abundant clone is one base away. This sequence joins TRBV20-1 and TRBJ2-1; tentative D call: TRBD2 (6 bases). The J call may not be correct, given that the DNA end is closer to TRBJ2-7. The CDR3 has 13 amino acids. Germline V lookup: CDR1 DFQATT, CDR2 SNEGSKA (reference sequence). The CDR3 sequence: CSAPEAGLNEQYF. The CDR3 nucleotides read TGCAGTGCGCCGGAGGCGGGACTCAATGAGCAGTACTTC.

This clonotype was seen more than once but under ten times. This sequence joins TRBV12-3 or TRBV12-4 and TRBJ2-4; 7 bases fit TRBD2. V was pared by 6 bases and J by 13 bases, with 18 bases of the junction left unmatched. This CDR3 comprises 15 residues. CDR3 sequence: CASRAGTNSYNEQYF. Written as DNA, the CDR3 is TGTGCCAGCAGGGCCGGGACTAACTCCTACAATGAGCAGTACTTC.

This clonotype was found a few times. The chain has TRBV5-1 and TRBJ2-5; D uncertain. The CDR3 loop spans 14 amino acids. The V gene's germline CDR1 is SGHRS and CDR2 YFSETQ. Trimming left V 0 bases short and J 4 bases short, with 10 bases between. The CDR3 nucleotides are TGCGCCAGCAGCTTGGGCATCTCCCTAGAGACCCAGTACTTC. Protein: CASSLGISLETQYF.

This clonotype was seen many times. The chain uses TRBV11-2 and TRBJ2-7, with D perhaps TRBD2 (5 bases). The CDR3 spans 13 residues. Per the germline V gene, CDR1 is SGHAT and CDR2 is FQNNGV. V was trimmed by 3 bases and J by 5 bases, leaving 11 bases between them. The CDR3 spells CASSFTGMHEQYF. The CDR3 nucleotides read TGTGCCAGCAGCTTTACGGGAATGCACGAGCAGTACTTC. Based on the CDR3 plus reference TRBV11-2 and TRBJ2-7, the full variable domain is EAGVAQSPRYKIIEKRQSVAFWCNPISGHATLYWYQQILGQGPKLLIQFQNNGVVDDSQLPKDRFSAERLKGVDSTLKIQPAKLEDSAVYLCASSFTGMHEQYFGPGTRLTVT.

V gene TRBV29-1 combines with J gene TRBJ2-5, with a possible D match to TRBD2 (5 bases). V shed 7 bases and J shed 1 base, with 13 bases lying between them. CDR1 and CDR2 from the germline V gene are SQVTM and ANQGSEA. CDR3 size: 13 residues. CDR3 sequence reads: CSGRLPSQETQYF. The CDR3 region has the DNA TGCAGCGGGAGGCTCCCGAGCCAAGAGACCCAGTACTTC.

This clonotype was seen many times. The chain employs TRBV20-1 and TRBJ2-3; 11 bases match TRBD2. J lost 2 bases, V lost 3 bases, and 13 bases had no gene match. There are 18 residues in the CDR3. The germline CDR1 and CDR2 sequences are DFQATT and SNEGSKA (reference sequence). The CDR3 DNA sequence: TGCAGTGCTAGCCTCTGGGGGCTAGCGGGGGGTATCACAGATACGCAGTATTTT. As protein: CSASLWGLAGGITDTQYF.